These 2 T cell receptor beta chains originate from one sample sequenced in a study of vaccination and CD4 T cells after COVID-19. The antigens these receptors bind are not known. With the Oncomine TCR Beta short-read assay, DNA from cultured CD4+ T cells was sequenced. From CD4+ T cells that had been cultured, genomic DNA was extracted. TCRdb called the PCR reads again in MiXCR, with one record for every CDR3 protein. The sample yields about 9,100 distinct CDR3 sequences, 25% to 35% seen once. The sample's treatment: approximately nine-day PBMC culture with coronavirus spike peptide pools or control peptides (ViraFEST assay). Researchers collected the unexposed donor's CD4+ T cells before the COVID-19 pandemic (2011-2018). The specimen was CD4+ T cells from blood, cultured in vitro. The receptors shown here come from a human donor in good health.

The J gene is TRBJ1-2, the V gene TRBV30, with D unresolved. The V gene lost 2 bases and the J gene lost 2 bases, with 9 bases spanning the gap. Germline V gene data show CDR1 as GTSNPN and CDR2 as SVGIG (reference sequence). The CDR3 runs to 13 residues. CDR3 DNA: TGTGCCTGGAGTTCTAAGCAGAACTATGGCTACACCTTC. Protein product: CAWSSKQNYGYTF.

V is TRBV6-2 or TRBV6-3 and J is TRBJ2-3; 10 bases agree with TRBD2. V shed 2 bases and J 4 bases; nucleotides not matched to a gene: 12. Germline assignment: CDR1 MNHEY and CDR2 SVGEGT. The CDR3 is made up of 18 amino acids. In DNA form, the CDR3 reads TGTGCCAGCAGTTACCCAACCGCCCTAGCGGGAGTATCAGATACGCAGTATTTT. The encoded protein is CASSYPTALAGVSDTQYF.